What follows describes a single T cell receptor (beta chain). The antigen is unknown. This record belongs to a study of Ad26.COV2.S vaccination and SARS-CoV-2 variants. For the study at large: By the intramuscular route, Ad26.COV2.S was given once, or twice 56 days apart. Study results and limitations: Possibly, TCR breadth and depth analyses underestimated total T cell responses. Vaccinees showed greater spike-specific TCR breadth than placebo recipients.

The CDR3 totals 15 residues. Looked up from germline, CDR1 is WSHSY and CDR2 is SAAADI. The junction had 3 bases not matched to a gene; V was cut back by 0 bases and J by 6 bases. Specified treatment: around 19 received Ad26.COV2.S at low or high dose, single or two shots; several received placebo; per-sample allocation not given. It was on day 63 after the first vaccine or placebo injection that samples were taken. Based in Boston, the donor was an adult of 18-55 years. Using immunoSEQ multiplex PCR, the repertoire was profiled, and TCRdb retains in-frame clones only, with some absent. The sample lists 350,000 to 450,000 clones, roughly 85% occurring once.

The V gene is TRBV10-2, the J gene TRBJ2-1; TRBD2 matches 9 bases. The sample consisted of peripheral blood, taken in a trial of Ad26.COV2.S vaccine versus placebo. The receptor comes from a person between 18 and 60 years old who received the Ad26.COV2.S COVID-19 vaccine or a placebo. As DNA, the CDR3 is TGCGCCAGCAGTGAGTCTCTAGCGGGGCTCAATGAGCAGTTCTTC. It is translated as CASSESLAGLNEQFF.